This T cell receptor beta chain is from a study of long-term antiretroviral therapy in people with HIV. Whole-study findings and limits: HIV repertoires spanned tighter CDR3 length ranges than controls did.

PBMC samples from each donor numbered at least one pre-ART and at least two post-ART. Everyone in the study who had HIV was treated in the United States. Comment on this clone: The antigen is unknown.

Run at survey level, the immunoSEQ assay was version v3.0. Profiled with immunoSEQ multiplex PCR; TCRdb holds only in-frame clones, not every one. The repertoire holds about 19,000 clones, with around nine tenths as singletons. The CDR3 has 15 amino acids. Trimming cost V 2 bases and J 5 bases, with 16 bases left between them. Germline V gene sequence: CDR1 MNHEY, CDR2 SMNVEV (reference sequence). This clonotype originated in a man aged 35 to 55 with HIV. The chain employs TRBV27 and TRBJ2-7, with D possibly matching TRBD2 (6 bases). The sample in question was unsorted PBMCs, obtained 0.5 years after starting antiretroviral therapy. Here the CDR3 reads CASSLDRDLVNEQYF. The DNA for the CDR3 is TGTGCCAGCAGTTTAGACCGGGACTTAGTGAACGAGCAGTACTTC.